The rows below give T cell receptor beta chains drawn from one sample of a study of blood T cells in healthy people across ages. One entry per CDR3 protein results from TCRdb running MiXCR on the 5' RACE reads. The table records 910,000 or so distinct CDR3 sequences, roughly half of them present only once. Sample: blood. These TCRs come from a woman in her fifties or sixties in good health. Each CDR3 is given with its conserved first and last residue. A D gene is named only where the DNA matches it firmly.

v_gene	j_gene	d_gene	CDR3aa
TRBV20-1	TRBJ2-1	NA	CSAPNRQGWGKEQFF
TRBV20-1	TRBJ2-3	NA	CSARPPGDTQYF
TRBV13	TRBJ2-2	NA	CASSKSLAANTGELFF
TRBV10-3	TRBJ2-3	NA	CAISGTQGTDTQYF
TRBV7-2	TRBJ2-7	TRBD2	CASSVALAGGAYEQYF
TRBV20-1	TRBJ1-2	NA	CSAIDTVYGYTF
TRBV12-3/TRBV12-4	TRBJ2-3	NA	CASSLLQTDTDTQYF
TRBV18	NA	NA	CASSPPETYEQYF
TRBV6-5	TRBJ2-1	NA	CASSFDRSSYNEQFF
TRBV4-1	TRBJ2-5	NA	CASSQPTGREETQYF
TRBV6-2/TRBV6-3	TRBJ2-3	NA	CASRVPGVDTQYF
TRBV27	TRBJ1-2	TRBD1	CASRATGGGFARLYGYTF
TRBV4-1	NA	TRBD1	CASSQDLVRGETQYF
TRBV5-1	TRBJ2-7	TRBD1	CASSLGDRDSYEQYF
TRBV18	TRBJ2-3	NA	CASSPLESTDTQYF
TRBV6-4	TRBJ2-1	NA	CASSRELYNEQFF
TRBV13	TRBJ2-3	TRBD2	CASSPARFSGRGSETDTQYF
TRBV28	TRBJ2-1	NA	CASSPLLGGEQFF
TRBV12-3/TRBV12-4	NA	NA	CASRKGVEETQYF
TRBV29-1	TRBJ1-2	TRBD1	CSVEPRTGAGYTF
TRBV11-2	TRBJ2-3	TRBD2	CASSLGPTSDHTDTQYF
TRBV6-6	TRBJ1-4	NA	CASSPQGRAEKLFF
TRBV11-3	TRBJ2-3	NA	CAGSLGDSTDTQYF
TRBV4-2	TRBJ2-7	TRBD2	CASSQDRGTSYEQYF
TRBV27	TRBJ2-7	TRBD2	CASSPMASGSYEQYF
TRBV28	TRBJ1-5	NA	CASKKGGYRSNQPQHF
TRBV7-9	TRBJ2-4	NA	CASSLVWGDKNIQYF
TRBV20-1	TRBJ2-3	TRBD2	CSARETSAPDTQYF
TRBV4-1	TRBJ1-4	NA	CASSQDKYRPDKEKLFF
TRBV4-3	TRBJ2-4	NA	CASSQDDATRREQQYF
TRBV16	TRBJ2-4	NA	CASSPGRGKNIQYF
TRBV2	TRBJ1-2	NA	CASWVEGTSNYGYTF
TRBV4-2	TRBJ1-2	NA	CASSLNWGEGYTF
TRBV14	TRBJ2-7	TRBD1	CASSRAGTGSRGQYF
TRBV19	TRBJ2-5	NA	CASSMSFREPQETQYF
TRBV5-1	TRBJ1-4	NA	CASTPLGSNEKLFF
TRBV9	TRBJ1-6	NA	CASSRGTGFTSPLHF
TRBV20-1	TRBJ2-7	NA	CSARMVRLYEQYF
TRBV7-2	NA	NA	CASSALRVEQYF
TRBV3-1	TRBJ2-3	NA	CASSQEGLVYNTQYF
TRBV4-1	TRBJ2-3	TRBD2	CASSQEEGGPSGSAYTQYF
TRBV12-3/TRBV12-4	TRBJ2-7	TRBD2	CASSWTSGSNEQYF
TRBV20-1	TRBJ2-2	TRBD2	CSARGAGGTGELFF
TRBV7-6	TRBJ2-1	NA	CASSLAPGERGGNEQFF